This T cell receptor beta chain comes out of a study of long-term antiretroviral therapy in people with HIV. This CDR3 comprises 16 residues. The germline V gene encodes CDR1 SGDLS and CDR2 YYNGEE. Trimming removed 0 bases at V and 7 bases at J, with 19 bases between. Researchers report immunoSEQ v3.0 was run at survey level. Profiling relied on immunoSEQ multiplex PCR, and the TCRdb table lists in-frame clones only, not all of them. The data show under 50,000 clones, with 80% to 90% seen just once and almost 4% held by the top ten. The gene calls are TRBV9 and TRBJ1-2; D unresolved. Sequencing was performed on unsorted PBMCs, taken just before starting antiretroviral therapy. The receptor comes from a woman aged 18-29 years with HIV. CDR3 residues: CASSVEDASYAGGYTF. The CDR3 DNA reads as TGTGCCAGCAGCGTAGAGGACGCATCCTACGCTGGTGGCTACACCTTC.